A single sample is the source of the 14 T cell receptor beta chains below, sequenced in a study of shared clonotypes between healthy human individuals. Profiling relied on immunoSEQ multiplex PCR, and the TCRdb table lists in-frame clones only, not all of them. The data contain about 1.1 million clones, 78% of them seen just once; the ten biggest clones take up more than 0.5%. Specimen: memory CD4+ T cells from PBMCs. The subset: CD45RA-negative fraction. The source is a man aged 18 to 30 in good health. Some clones in this sample may be carry-over from other donors' samples.

This sequence joins TRBV18 and TRBJ2-2; D is perhaps TRBD1 (6 bases). V was shortened by 7 bases and J by 3 bases, with 12 bases between the two germline ends. The germline V gene has CDR1 KGHSH and CDR2 LQKENI. This CDR3 comprises 14 residues. The CDR3: CASLATGYTGELFF. The DNA of the CDR3 is TGTGCCAGCTTAGCGACAGGCTACACCGGGGAGCTGTTTTTT.

The chain carries TRBV2 and TRBJ1-4; a possible D gene is TRBD1 (5 bases). Looked up from germline, CDR1 is SNHLY and CDR2 is FYNNEI. The CDR3 runs 15 residues. The ends were cut back, 8 bases at V and 4 bases at J, with 17 bases in the middle. CDR3 bases: TGTGCCAGCTTGTTGAGGAGGGACGATAATGAAAAACTGTTTTTT. It codes for CASLLRRDDNEKLFF.

There are a few counts of this clone. V gene TRBV19 combines with J gene TRBJ2-1; D may be TRBD2 (5 bases). This CDR3 spans 15 amino acids. Between the trimmed V and J ends, which lost 4 bases and 2 bases, there was a span of 12 bases. Germline CDR1 reads LNHDA; CDR2 reads SQIVND (reference sequence). Here the CDR3 reads CASSKRAGTYNEQFF. DNA of the CDR3: TGTGCCAGTAGTAAGAGGGCAGGCACCTACAATGAGCAGTTCTTC.

This rearrangement joins TRBV5-1 to TRBJ2-1, with D perhaps given as TRBD1 or TRBD2 (5 bases each). This CDR3 is 16 amino acids long. V shed 4 bases and J shed 1 base, with 15 bases lying between them. The germline V gene has CDR1 SGHRS and CDR2 YFSETQ. The CDR3 coding sequence is TGCGCCAGCAGCCCGGGACCGGTGGATTCCTACAATGAGCAGTTCTTC. Amino acids: CASSPGPVDSYNEQFF.

V and J are TRBV7-2 and TRBJ1-1; D call uncertain. The V end lost 2 bases, the J end lost 1 base, and 5 bases lay between the germline ends. Germline V gene lookup returns CDR1 SGHTA and CDR2 FQGNSA. This CDR3 is built from 13 residues. The chain's CDR3 is CASSLFGNTEAFF. The CDR3 DNA sequence: TGTGCCAGCAGCTTATTTGGGAACACTGAAGCTTTCTTT.

This chain connects TRBV18 to TRBJ2-6; D is possibly TRBD1 or TRBD2 (6 bases each). Trimming took off 4 bases at V and 0 bases at J, with 13 bases between the two ends. Germline V lookup: CDR1 KGHSH, CDR2 LQKENI. This CDR3 has 17 residues. CDR3 DNA sequence: TGTGCCAGCTCACAGCCCGGGGGCAGCTCTGGGGCCAACGTCCTGACTTTC. Amino acids: CASSQPGGSSGANVLTF.

This clone was detected once. The V gene is TRBV27, the J gene TRBJ1-2; unclear D gene. Trimming shortened V by 8 bases and J by 5 bases, and 18 bases separated the two germline ends. Germline lookup yields CDR1 MNHEY and CDR2 SMNVEV (reference sequence). The CDR3 sequence is 14 residues long. The CDR3 sequence: CASSPRPQGYGYTF. CDR3 DNA: TGTGCCAGCTCCCCTCGACCGCAAGGATATGGCTACACCTTC.

The V and J genes are TRBV6-1 and TRBJ2-1; D is undetermined. The CDR3 sequence is 16 residues long. The V gene lost 3 bases and the J gene lost 2 bases, with 14 bases spanning the gap. The germline V gene encodes CDR1 MNHNS and CDR2 SASEGT. In DNA, the CDR3 is TGTGCCAGCAGTGATCCTTGGACCCGACCCTACAATGAGCAGTTCTTC. Its translation: CASSDPWTRPYNEQFF.

The chain links TRBV11-2 to TRBJ2-7; 8 nucleotides align to TRBD2. Germline CDR1 and CDR2: SGHAT and FQNNGV. Unmatched junction bases numbered 15, after V lost 2 bases and J lost 0 bases. The CDR3 runs 19 residues. The CDR3 nucleotides are TGTGCCAGCAGCTTAATAACTAGCGGACTCAAAACCCGCTCCTACGAGCAGTACTTC. Protein sequence: CASSLITSGLKTRSYEQYF.

The genes are TRBV9 and TRBJ2-5; 14 bases map to TRBD2. This CDR3 contains 18 residues. Germline trimming cut 4 bases from V and 0 bases from J; bases unmatched to any gene: 8. Germline CDR1 SGDLS, CDR2 YYNGEE. The CDR3 reads CASSYGLAGGLYQETQYF. The CDR3 nucleotides read TGTGCCAGCAGCTACGGACTAGCGGGAGGTTTGTACCAAGAGACCCAGTACTTC. The variable domain in full, with the rest retrieved from reference TRBV9 and TRBJ2-5, is DSGVTQTPKHLITATGQRVTLRCSPRSGDLSVYWYQQSLDQGLQFLIQYYNGEERAKGNILERFSAQQFPDLHSELNLSSLELGDSALYFCASSYGLAGGLYQETQYFGPGTRLLVL.

The rearrangement links TRBV5-5 to TRBJ1-4; a weak D match, TRBD1 (5 bases). Per the germline V gene, CDR1 is SGHKS and CDR2 is YYEKEE (reference sequence). This CDR3 region has 16 residues. The V end was cut by 2 bases, the J end by 3 bases, with 14 bases between. The CDR3 nucleotides read TGTGCCAGCAGCTTCTCGGGGTCCAGGGCTAATGAAAAACTGTTTTTT. This sequence encodes CASSFSGSRANEKLFF.

The gene calls are TRBV2 and TRBJ1-3, with no clear D. The germline V and J ends were trimmed by 1 base and 1 base, with 5 bases remaining between them. The germline gives CDR1 SNHLY, CDR2 FYNNEI. The CDR3 covers 14 residues. The CDR3 protein is CASSEDLSGNTIYF. CDR3 DNA sequence: TGTGCCAGCAGTGAAGACCTATCTGGAAACACCATATATTTT.

The chain uses TRBV7-9 and TRBJ1-6; D is possibly TRBD1 (6 bases). Trimming took off 4 bases at V and 9 bases at J, with 13 bases between the two ends. The germline V gene encodes CDR1 SEHNR and CDR2 FQNEAQ (reference sequence). This CDR3 spans 14 amino acids. The CDR3, as DNA: TGTGCCAGCAGCTCAGGACAGCCAGGTTCACCCCTCCACTTT. Protein sequence: CASSSGQPGSPLHF.

V usage is TRBV19 and J usage is TRBJ2-1, with D possibly matching TRBD2 (5 bases). Trimming pared 2 bases from V and 10 bases from J, leaving 18 bases between. Germline CDR1 LNHDA, CDR2 SQIVND (reference sequence). The CDR3 is 15 amino acids. The CDR3 loop is CASSIIREPTVEQFF. DNA for the CDR3: TGTGCCAGTAGTATAATCCGGGAACCCACCGTGGAGCAGTTCTTC.